These 9 T cell receptor beta chains were all obtained from the same sample, sequenced in a study of cytomegalovirus exposure and HLA in healthy donors. Here immunoSEQ multiplex PCR was the method, and the copy in TCRdb shows in-frame clones only, minus some. Of approximately 220,000 clones in the sample, around nine tenths were seen once. The sequencing sample was made of PBMCs. All receptors derive from a man younger than 30 in good health and CMV-seronegative.

This clone was seen just once. The chain is built from TRBV7-8 and TRBJ2-7; 8 bases are shared with TRBD2. Trimming cost V 5 bases and J 7 bases; bases outside gene matches: 13. The CDR3 is 15 amino acids. Germline V lookup: CDR1 SGHVS, CDR2 FQNEAQ. CDR3 sequence reads: CASSQSGGGVREQYF. The CDR3 region has the DNA TGTGCCAGCAGCCAATCGGGAGGGGGGGTTCGAGAGCAGTACTTC.

The V and J genes are TRBV14 and TRBJ1-6; 10 bases line up with TRBD1. The CDR3 contains 14 residues. The V and J ends lost 4 bases and 10 bases, in that order; junction bases with no gene match: 4. The germline V gene has CDR1 SGHDN and CDR2 FVKESK. CDR3 in DNA: TGTGCCAGCAGCCCCGGGACAGGGGTCTCACCCCTCCACTTT. This translates into CASSPGTGVSPLHF.

This chain links TRBV27 with TRBJ2-3; D may be TRBD1 (6 bases). Germline CDR1 MNHEY, CDR2 SMNVEV (reference sequence). This CDR3 is built from 15 residues. V was clipped by 5 bases and J by 2 bases, with 14 bases between them. CDR3 sequence: CASSPLQGITDTQYF. CDR3 coding DNA: TGTGCCAGCAGTCCTCTACAGGGTATCACAGATACGCAGTATTTT.

The gene calls are TRBV5-4 and TRBJ2-1, with TRBD1 as a possible D gene (5 bases). The CDR3 sequence is 13 residues long. The germline gives CDR1 SGHNT, CDR2 YYREEE (reference sequence). V lost 4 bases, J lost 4 bases, and 9 bases lay in between. The CDR3 protein is CASSQTEYNEQFF. CDR3 bases: TGTGCCAGCAGCCAGACAGAGTACAATGAGCAGTTCTTC.

The CDR3: CASSEFRGRGDGYTF. The CDR3 nucleotides read TGTGCCAGCAGTGAATTTAGGGGGCGCGGGGATGGCTACACCTTC. This sequence joins TRBV25-1 and TRBJ1-2, with 7 bases fitting TRBD1. CDR1 and CDR2 (germline): MGHDK, SYGVNS. J lost 6 bases, V lost 1 base, and 8 bases had no gene match. The CDR3 extends over 15 amino acids.

This chain links TRBV2 with TRBJ2-1, with 9 nucleotides matching TRBD2. V lost 6 bases to trimming and J lost 5 bases; unmatched junction nucleotides: 11. The CDR3 spans 16 residues. In germline, CDR1 is SNHLY, CDR2 FYNNEI. CDR3: CASSLTTSGLNNEQFF. The CDR3 DNA reads TGTGCCAGCAGCCTAACGACTAGCGGCCTTAACAATGAGCAGTTCTTC.

V usage is TRBV7-2 and J usage is TRBJ2-7; 7 positions agree with TRBD2. Germline lookup yields CDR1 SGHTA and CDR2 FQGNSA. The CDR3 sequence is 17 residues long. With 0 bases clipped from V and 1 base from J, the junction kept 9 bases outside the gene matches. The CDR3 nucleotides are TGTGCCAGCAGCTTAGCGGTCGTGGCTAGCGGATCCTACGAGCAGTACTTC. It translates to CASSLAVVASGSYEQYF.

The V call is TRBV4-3, the J call TRBJ1-6; no clear D. Trimming removed 3 bases from V and 6 bases from J, with 18 bases in between. Germline V gives CDR1 LGHNA, CDR2 YSLEER. This CDR3 has 17 amino acids. This CDR3 reads CASSQAWGGKRNSPLHF. The DNA of the CDR3 is TGCGCCAGCAGCCAGGCTTGGGGAGGAAAGCGTAATTCACCCCTCCACTTT.

V and J are TRBV4-1 and TRBJ2-7, with TRBD1 identical over 10 bases. The CDR3 spans 15 residues. Losses at the gene ends were 6 bases for V and 3 bases for J; bases not matched to a gene: 8. The germline CDR1 and CDR2 sequences are MGHRA and YSYEKL. The DNA of the CDR3 is TGCGCCAGCAGAGGGACAGGGGATGTCCGCTACGAGCAGTACTTC. This sequence encodes CASRGTGDVRYEQYF.